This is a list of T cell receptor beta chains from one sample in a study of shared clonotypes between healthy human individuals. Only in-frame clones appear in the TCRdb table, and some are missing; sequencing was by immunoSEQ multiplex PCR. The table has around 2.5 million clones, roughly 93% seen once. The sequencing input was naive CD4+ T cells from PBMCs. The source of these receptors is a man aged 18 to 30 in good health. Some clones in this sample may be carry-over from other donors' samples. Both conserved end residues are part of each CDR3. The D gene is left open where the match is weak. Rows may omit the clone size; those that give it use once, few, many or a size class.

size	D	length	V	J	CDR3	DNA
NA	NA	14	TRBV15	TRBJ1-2	CATSRIRAGDGYTF	TGTGCCACCAGCAGAATCCGGGCTGGGGATGGCTACACCTTC
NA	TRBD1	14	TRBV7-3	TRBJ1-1	CASSQQGANTEAFF	TGTGCCAGCAGTCAACAGGGGGCAAACACTGAAGCTTTCTTT
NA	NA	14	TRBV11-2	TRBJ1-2	CASSRTTANYGYTF	TGTGCCAGCAGCCGGACGACAGCTAACTATGGCTACACCTTC
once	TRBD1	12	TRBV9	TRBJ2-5	CASSPDRVTQYF	TGTGCCAGCAGCCCTGACAGGGTGACCCAGTACTTC
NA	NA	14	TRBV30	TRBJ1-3	CAWSDESSGNTIYF	TGTGCCTGGAGTGATGAGAGCTCTGGAAACACCATATATTTT
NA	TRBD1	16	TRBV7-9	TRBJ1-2	CASSPAGTAYYYGYTF	TGTGCCAGCAGCCCCGCCGGGACAGCATATTACTATGGCTACACCTTC
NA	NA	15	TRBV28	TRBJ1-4	CASSLGAGWDEKLFF	TGTGCCAGCAGTTTGGGGGCAGGGTGGGATGAAAAACTGTTTTTT
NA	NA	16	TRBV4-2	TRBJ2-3	CASSQDGGLSTDTQYF	TGTGCCAGCAGCCAAGATGGCGGTTTATCCACAGATACGCAGTATTTT
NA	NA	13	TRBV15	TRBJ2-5	CATKGGAQETQYF	TGTGCCACCAAAGGGGGAGCCCAAGAGACCCAGTACTTC
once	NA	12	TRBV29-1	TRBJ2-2	CSVAPVPGELFF	TGCAGCGTTGCTCCGGTGCCCGGGGAGCTGTTTTTT
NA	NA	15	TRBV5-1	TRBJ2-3	CASSLGFGETDTQYF	TGCGCCAGCAGCTTGGGCTTTGGAGAGACAGATACGCAGTATTTT